This record covers a single TCR beta chain. Generated by immunoSEQ multiplex PCR, the TCRdb table keeps only in-frame clones and is missing some. The table has more than 300,000 clones, roughly 86% seen once; the top ten hold around 9.3%. The data stem from a study of blood T cell repertoires in COVID-19. J gave up 4 bases and V 7 bases, and 6 bases lay outside the gene matches. From germline, CDR1 is LNHDA and CDR2 SQIVND (reference sequence). There are 14 residues in the CDR3. The sample was peripheral blood. This clonotype was obtained from a woman aged 30 to 39 with COVID-19, enrolled during active disease. This chain links TRBV19 with TRBJ2-3; the match to TRBD1 covers 9 bases. CDR3 region: CASTDRGLSDTQYF. Written as DNA, the CDR3 is TGTGCCAGTACGGACAGGGGACTCTCAGATACGCAGTATTTT.